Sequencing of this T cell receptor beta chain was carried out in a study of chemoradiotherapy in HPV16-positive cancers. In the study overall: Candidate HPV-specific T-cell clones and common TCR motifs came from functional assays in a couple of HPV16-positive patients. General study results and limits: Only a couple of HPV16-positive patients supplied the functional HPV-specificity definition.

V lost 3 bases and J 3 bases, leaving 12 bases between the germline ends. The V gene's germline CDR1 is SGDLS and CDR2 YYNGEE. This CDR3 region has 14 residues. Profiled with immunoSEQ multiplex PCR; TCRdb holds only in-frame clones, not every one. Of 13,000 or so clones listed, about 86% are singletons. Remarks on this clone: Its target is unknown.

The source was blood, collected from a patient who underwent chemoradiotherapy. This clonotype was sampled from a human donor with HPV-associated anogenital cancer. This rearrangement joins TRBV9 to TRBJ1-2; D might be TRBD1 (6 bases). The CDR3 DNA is TGTGCCAGCAGCGCCGGGGGGCTTGACTATGGCTACACCTTC. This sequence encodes CASSAGGLDYGYTF.